This T cell receptor beta chain stems from a study of shared clonotypes between healthy human individuals (dated by TCRdb to the early 2020s). About the full investigation: The cohort comprised a couple of women and three men aged 18 to 49 years. For each donor, three plates each were used for CD4 naive and CD4 memory, two plates were used for CD8 naive, and one plate was used for CD8 memory. To estimate repertoire size and how much clonotypes are shared between individuals, the study performed deep sequencing of blood TCR repertoires from five healthy adults. To increase sequencing depth and limit assay-specific biases, different laboratories used diverse techniques to prepare libraries and sequence TCR repertoires. Leukapheresis yielded between about 0.8 and 8.9 billion PBMCs per donor. What the authors observed across the whole study: Higher generation probabilities were observed for clonotypes shared by all four sorted-subset donors than for non-shared clonotypes. The genetic and exposure-history diversity represented was limited by the small number of donors. Naive subsets generally had larger estimated clonotype richness than memory subsets did. Pairwise subsampling led to the expectation that sequencing depth would affect the degree of clonotype sharing among donors. Sampling was restricted to blood, and TCR repertoires in tissues likely differ from the TCR repertoires found in blood. Incomplete sequencing was indicated by rarefaction of sorted-subset datasets, despite the large sequencing depth. When several donors were compared, the shared fraction of clonotypes was about 5.5% for naive CD4, 3.5% for naive CD8, about 2.4% for memory CD4, and 0.4% for memory CD8.

The junction shows trimming of 7 bases on V and 1 base on J, plus 13 bases between the germline ends. As encoded in the germline V gene (reference sequence), CDR1 is MNHNY while CDR2 is SVGAGI. From the cysteine through the phenylalanine, the CDR3 covers 14 amino acids. The sequence is cut down to CDR3 DNA, 42 bases in frame from base 1. TCR CDR3 regions were amplified from genomic DNA by multiplex PCR using the deep immunoSEQ assay. Genomic DNA extracted from each cell subset was distributed evenly over all wells of several immunoSEQ 96-well plates, and each plate served as one replicate. For sorted subsets, each replicate PCR was loaded with 200 to 250 ng genomic DNA, equivalent to 30,000 to 35,000 T cell genomes. The purified libraries were quantified using a Qubit 3.0 fluorometer, sized with a Bioanalyzer 2100, and then quantified again using the KAPA Library Quantification kit. A separate single-read 150-cycle Illumina NextSeq 550 flow cell was used to sequence each immunoSEQ 96-well plate. Per the original workflow: The immunoSEQ output contained only junctional sequences without quality scores, so filtering could not match that applied to full-length reads. To assign V/J genes and CDR3, sequences were annotated against IMGT germline references using PyIR, a Python wrapper for IgBLAST v1.9. Reads were filtered out if the reads had weak V/J assignments (E-value above 1e-6), no CDR3, stop codons, out-of-frame junctions, or ambiguous translated residues. A V3J clonotype was defined by an identical inferred V gene, J gene, and CDR3 amino acid sequence. The percentage overlap between two repertoires was calculated by dividing the number of shared unique clonotypes by the size of the smaller repertoire. Repertoire richness was assessed with RTK rarefaction, the Chao1 estimator, and Recon v2.1 estimates of unobserved clonotypes. Generation probabilities for all TCRbeta clonotypes obtained by the gDNA method from several donors were computed using OLGA. TCRdb took this table from immuneACCESS and kept in-frame rearrangements with V and J called. Such tables lack part of the clones; where checked against another copy, unresolved V genes explain under half of the gap, and the rest is unexplained. V and J calls and clone size are those listed in that table; D and trimming were worked out from the DNA. In this sample the table shows 2 million to 2.5 million clones, approximately 95% of which occur a single time. Of the sample, 0.13% falls within the top ten clones.

To note about this clone: Which antigen it targets is not known. Per-base quality was not reported, and no clone a single base away is much larger than it.

The donors were healthy, HIV-negative adults who had no recently reported acute infections or vaccinations. All donors were Caucasian adults living in Nashville, Tennessee, USA. CD4+ T cells were enriched by magnetic negative selection; naive cells were then positively selected on CD45RA, and the negative fraction formed the memory subset. Blood was collected by leukapheresis, and PBMCs were isolated by Ficoll-Histopaque density gradient centrifugation and then cryopreserved in liquid nitrogen vapor phase. Analytical flow cytometry was used to check the purity and quantity of each magnetically sorted T cell population. Genomic DNA was isolated from every sorted fraction and measured by UV absorbance on a Nanodrop 2000c.

Sequenced material: naive CD4+ T cells sorted from blood. The cell subset or site label, as the study defines it: CD45RA+ positively selected. The clonotype comes from a man between 18 and 35 years old in good health. The V and J genes are TRBV6-6 and TRBJ1-1; the D gene is perhaps TRBD1, from 5 matching bases. The CDR3 sequence is CASTGTGANTEAFF. The nucleotide sequence is TGTGCCAGCACAGGAACCGGGGCGAACACTGAAGCTTTCTTT.